This T cell receptor beta chain emerged from a study of CD8 T cells in Susac syndrome. Sequencing of TCR beta was undertaken in CD8+ and CD4+ T cells derived from blood. Germline V gene sequence: CDR1 SGHTA, CDR2 FQGNSA. The CDR3 has 14 residues. The germline V and J ends were trimmed by 2 bases and 5 bases, with 12 bases remaining between them. Reverse transcription of roughly 0.5 to 1 ug RNA was performed with random hexamers. Amplification of the TCR beta CDR3 was carried out by immunoSEQ multiplex PCR, which spanned a total of 54 Vbeta and 13 Jbeta segments. TCRdb analysed the immunoSEQ multiplex PCR reads with MiXCR anew, one entry per CDR3 protein. The profile shows 160,000 or so distinct CDR3 sequences, 92% of them singletons. General study points: The number of individuals included in the study's TCR sequencing and HLA analysis was acknowledged as relatively small.

A word on this clonotype: Its target is unknown.

This receptor was obtained from a human donor in good health. Sequencing was done on a sample of CD4+ T cells from PBMCs. This chain connects TRBV7-2 to TRBJ1-1; possible D gene TRBD1, 5 bases. The DNA for the CDR3 is TGTGCCAGCAGCTTAAGGGGCGAGTGGACTGAAGCTTTCTTT. Protein sequence: CASSLRGEWTEAFF.